This T cell receptor (beta chain) emerged from a study of blood T cells in healthy people across ages. V lost 6 bases to trimming and J lost 9 bases, with 12 bases between them. The germline CDR1 and CDR2 sequences are ENHRY and SYGVKD. The CDR3 covers 13 residues. It was with a sample-barcoded 5' primer and a J-beta primer mix that a second PCR of roughly 6 to 11 cycles was run. TCRdb passed the 5' RACE reads through MiXCR, listing each CDR3 protein once. The sample holds roughly 800,000 distinct CDR3 sequences; approximately 25% are singletons and the top ten take more than 8%. These same data were also listed under a study on T cells of mothers and their children.

The chain employs TRBV10-3 and TRBJ1-6; TRBD1 might be the D (5 bases). The sequence was collected from a boy aged 5 to 17 in good health. Sequencing was performed on blood. The CDR3 coding sequence is TGTGCCATCAGGTCCGACAGAGGTTCACCCCTCCACTTT. It translates to CAIRSDRGSPLHF.